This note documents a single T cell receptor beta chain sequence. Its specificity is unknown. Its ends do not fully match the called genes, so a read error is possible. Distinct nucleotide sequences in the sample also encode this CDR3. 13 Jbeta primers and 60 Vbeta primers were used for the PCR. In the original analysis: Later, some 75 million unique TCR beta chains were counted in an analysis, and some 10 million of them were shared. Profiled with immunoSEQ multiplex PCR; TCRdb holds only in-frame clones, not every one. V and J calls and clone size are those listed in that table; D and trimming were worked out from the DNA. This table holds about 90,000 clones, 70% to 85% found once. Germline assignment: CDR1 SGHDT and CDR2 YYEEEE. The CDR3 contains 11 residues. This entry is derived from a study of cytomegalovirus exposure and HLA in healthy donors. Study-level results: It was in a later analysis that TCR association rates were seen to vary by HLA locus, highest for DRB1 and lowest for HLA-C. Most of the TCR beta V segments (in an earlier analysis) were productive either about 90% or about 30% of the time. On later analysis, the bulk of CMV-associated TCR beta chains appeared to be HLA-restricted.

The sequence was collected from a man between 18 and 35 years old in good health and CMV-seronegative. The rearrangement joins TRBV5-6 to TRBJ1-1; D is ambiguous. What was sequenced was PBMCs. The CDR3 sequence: CASSLERDAFF. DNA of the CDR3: TGTGCCAGTAGCTTGGAGCGCGATGCTTTCTTT.